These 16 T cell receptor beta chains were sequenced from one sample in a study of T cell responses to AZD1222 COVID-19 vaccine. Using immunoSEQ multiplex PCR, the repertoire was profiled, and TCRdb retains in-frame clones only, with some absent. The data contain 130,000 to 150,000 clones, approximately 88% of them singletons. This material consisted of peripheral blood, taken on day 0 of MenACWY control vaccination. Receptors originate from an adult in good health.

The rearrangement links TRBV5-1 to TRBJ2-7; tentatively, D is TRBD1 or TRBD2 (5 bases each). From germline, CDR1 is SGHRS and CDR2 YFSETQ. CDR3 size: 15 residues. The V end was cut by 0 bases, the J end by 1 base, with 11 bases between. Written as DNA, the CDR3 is TGCGCCAGCAGCTTGGGGTCGGGGCCGTCCTACGAGCAGTACTTC. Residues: CASSLGSGPSYEQYF.

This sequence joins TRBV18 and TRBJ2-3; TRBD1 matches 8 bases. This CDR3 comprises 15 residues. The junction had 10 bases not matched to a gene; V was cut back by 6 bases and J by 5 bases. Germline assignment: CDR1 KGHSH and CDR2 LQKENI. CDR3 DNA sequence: TGTGCCAGCTCCCCCCTGCAGGGGGCGATAGATACGCAGTATTTT. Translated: CASSPLQGAIDTQYF.

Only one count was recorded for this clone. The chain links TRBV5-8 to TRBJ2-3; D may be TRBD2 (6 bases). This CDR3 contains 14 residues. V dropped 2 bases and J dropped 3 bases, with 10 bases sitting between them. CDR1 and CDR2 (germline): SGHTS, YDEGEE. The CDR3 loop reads CASSLFGGTDTQYF. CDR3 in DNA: TGTGCCAGCAGCTTATTTGGAGGGACAGATACGCAGTATTTT.

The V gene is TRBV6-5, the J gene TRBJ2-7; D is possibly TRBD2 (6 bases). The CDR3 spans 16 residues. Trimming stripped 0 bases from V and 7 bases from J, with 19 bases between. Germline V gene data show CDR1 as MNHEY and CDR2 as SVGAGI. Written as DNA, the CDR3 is TGTGCCAGCAGTTACTCCCTTCGGGGGACCAAGAAGGAGCAGTACTTC. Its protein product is CASSYSLRGTKKEQYF.

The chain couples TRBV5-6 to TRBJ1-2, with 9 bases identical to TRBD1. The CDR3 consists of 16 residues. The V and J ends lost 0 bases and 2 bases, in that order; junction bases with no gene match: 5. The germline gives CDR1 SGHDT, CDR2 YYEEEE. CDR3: CASSLEPDRGNYGYTF. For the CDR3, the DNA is TGTGCCAGCAGCTTGGAACCGGACAGGGGAAACTATGGCTACACCTTC. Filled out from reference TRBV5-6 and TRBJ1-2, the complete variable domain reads DAGVTQSPTHLIKTRGQQVTLRCSPKSGHDTVSWYQQALGQGPQFIFQYYEEEERQRGNFPDRFSGHQFPNYSSELNVNALLLGDSALYLCASSLEPDRGNYGYTFGSGTRLTVV.

DNA for the CDR3: TGTGCCAGCAGCCCGGGACAGGGGTGGAACACTGAAGCTTTCTTT. Protein product: CASSPGQGWNTEAFF. The chain employs TRBV11-3 and TRBJ1-1, with TRBD1 identical over 10 bases. Germline CDR1 reads SGHNT; CDR2 reads YENEEA. V was clipped by 5 bases and J by 1 base; unmatched bases: 4. The CDR3 length is 15 residues.

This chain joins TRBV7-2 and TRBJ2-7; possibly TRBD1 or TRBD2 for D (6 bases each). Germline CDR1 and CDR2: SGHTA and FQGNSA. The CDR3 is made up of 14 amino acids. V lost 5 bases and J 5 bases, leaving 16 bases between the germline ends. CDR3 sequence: CASSPGGGNNEQYF. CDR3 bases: TGTGCCAGCAGCCCCGGGGGCGGCAACAACGAGCAGTACTTC.

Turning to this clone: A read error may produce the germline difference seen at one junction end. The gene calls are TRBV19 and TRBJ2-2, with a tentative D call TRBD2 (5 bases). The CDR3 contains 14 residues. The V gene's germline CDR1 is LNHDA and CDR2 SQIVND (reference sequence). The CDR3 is CASSIAGEHRGAVF. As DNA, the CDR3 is TGTGCCAGTAGTATCGCCGGAGAACACCGGGGAGCTGTTTTT.

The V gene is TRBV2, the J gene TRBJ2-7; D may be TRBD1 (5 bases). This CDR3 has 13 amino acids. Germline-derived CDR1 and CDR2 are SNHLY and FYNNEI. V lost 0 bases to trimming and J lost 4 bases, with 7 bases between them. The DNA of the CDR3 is TGTGCCAGCAGTGAAGCGCGACAGTACGAGCAGTACTTC. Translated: CASSEARQYEQYF.

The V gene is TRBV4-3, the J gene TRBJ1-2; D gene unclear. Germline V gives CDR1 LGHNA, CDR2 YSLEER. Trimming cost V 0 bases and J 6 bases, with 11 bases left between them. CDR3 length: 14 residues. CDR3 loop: CASSQEWESNGYTF. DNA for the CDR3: TGCGCCAGCAGCCAAGAATGGGAGTCCAATGGCTACACCTTC.

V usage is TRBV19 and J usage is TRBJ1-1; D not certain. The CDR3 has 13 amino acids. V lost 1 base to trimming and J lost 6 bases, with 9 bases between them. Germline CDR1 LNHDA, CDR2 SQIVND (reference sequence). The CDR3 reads CASSIVHRAEAFF. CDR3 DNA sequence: TGTGCCAGTAGTATAGTCCACCGGGCTGAAGCTTTCTTT.

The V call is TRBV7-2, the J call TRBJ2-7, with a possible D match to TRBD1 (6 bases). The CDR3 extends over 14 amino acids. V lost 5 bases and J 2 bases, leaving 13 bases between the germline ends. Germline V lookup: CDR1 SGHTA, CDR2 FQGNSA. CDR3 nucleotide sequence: TGTGCCAGCAGCCCCGACAGGTGGACCTACGAGCAGTACTTC. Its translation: CASSPDRWTYEQYF.

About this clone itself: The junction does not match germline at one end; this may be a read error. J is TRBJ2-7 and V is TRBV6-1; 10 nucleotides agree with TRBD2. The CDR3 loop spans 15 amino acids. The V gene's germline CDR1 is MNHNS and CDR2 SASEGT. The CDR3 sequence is CVSSEGLAVSYEQYF. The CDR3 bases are TGTGTCAGCAGTGAAGGACTAGCGGTATCCTACGAGCAGTACTTC.

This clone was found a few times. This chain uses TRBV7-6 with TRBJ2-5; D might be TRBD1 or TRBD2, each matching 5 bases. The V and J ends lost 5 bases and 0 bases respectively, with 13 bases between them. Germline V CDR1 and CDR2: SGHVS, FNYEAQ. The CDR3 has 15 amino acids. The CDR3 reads CASSADGTHQETQYF. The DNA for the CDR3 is TGTGCCAGCAGCGCAGACGGGACCCACCAAGAGACCCAGTACTTC.

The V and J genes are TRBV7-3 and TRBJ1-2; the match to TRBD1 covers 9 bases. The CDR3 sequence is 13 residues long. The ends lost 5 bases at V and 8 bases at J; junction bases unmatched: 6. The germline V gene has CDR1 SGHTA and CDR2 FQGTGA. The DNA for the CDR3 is TGTGCCAGCAGCCTCGGACAGGGGACGGGCTACACCTTC. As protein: CASSLGQGTGYTF.

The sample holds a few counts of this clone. CDR3 loop: CASSTLATSDEQYF. CDR3 nucleotide sequence: TGTGCCAGCAGCACTCTCGCGACTAGCGACGAGCAGTACTTC. This sequence joins TRBV7-8 and TRBJ2-7, with TRBD2 matching over 8 bases. The CDR3 consists of 14 residues. The ends lost 5 bases at V and 5 bases at J; junction bases unmatched: 8. Germline-derived CDR1 and CDR2 are SGHVS and FQNEAQ.